These 26 T cell receptor beta chains originate from one sample sequenced in a study of CD8+CD57+ T cells in acquired aplastic anemia (dated 2018 in TCRdb). Expansion of CD8+CD57+ cells had been shown by flow cytometry in the patients chosen for sequencing. TCRdb lists the instrument as Illumina HiSeq 2000. TCR beta VDJ combination and CDR3 sequence profiling used genomic DNA as the template. In TCRdb, the public reads were trimmed at Q25 with fastp and aligned with MiXCR, with productive beta chains retained. Entries that share a CDR3 protein sequence are merged under the most common genes and DNA. Across this sample there are 75,000 to 80,000 distinct CDR3 sequences, with about 70% seen only once. Approximately 78% of the sample is taken by the ten largest. The sample comprised sorted CD4+, CD8+, or CD8+CD57+ T cells (not recorded which) from PBMCs. The receptors were sampled from a human donor with aplastic anemia.

The V call is TRBV20-1, the J call TRBJ1-1, with D perhaps matching TRBD1 (5 bases). V was clipped by 8 bases and J by 3 bases, with 10 bases between them. Per the germline V gene, CDR1 is DFQATT and CDR2 is SNEGSKA (reference sequence). The CDR3 loop spans 11 amino acids. The CDR3 spells CSLRGDTEAFF. As DNA, the CDR3 is TGCAGTCTGAGAGGGGACACTGAAGCTTTCTTT.

The chain couples TRBV2 to TRBJ1-2; a possible D gene is TRBD1 (5 bases). CDR3 length: 14 residues. V lost 5 bases, J lost 7 bases, and 17 bases lay in between. The V gene's germline CDR1 is SNHLY and CDR2 FYNNEI. DNA of the CDR3: TGTGCCAGCAGTTTAAATGAGGGGTTAAGTGGCTACACCTTC. Translation gives CASSLNEGLSGYTF.

V usage is TRBV10-2 and J usage is TRBJ2-3, with a possible D match to TRBD2 (6 bases). Germline-derived CDR1 and CDR2 are WSHSY and SAAADI. The CDR3 has 14 residues. Trimming removed 5 bases at V and 0 bases at J, with 9 bases between. The DNA of the CDR3 is TGCGCCAGCAGTAAAAGCGGGAGCACAGATACGCAGTATTTT. Protein product: CASSKSGSTDTQYF.

The chain carries TRBV20-1 and TRBJ2-7; 9 bases align to TRBD1. The germline V gene has CDR1 DFQATT and CDR2 SNEGSKA (reference sequence). CDR3 length: 13 residues. V shed 6 bases and J 4 bases; nucleotides not matched to a gene: 7. The CDR3 nucleotides read TGCAGTGCGGGTACAGGGGGCGGTTACGAGCAGTACTTC. Its protein is CSAGTGGGYEQYF.

J is TRBJ1-5 and V is TRBV10-3, with D unresolved. The CDR3 consists of 15 residues. The germline V gene has CDR1 ENHRY and CDR2 SYGVKD. V lost 0 bases, J lost 0 bases, and 6 bases lay in between. This CDR3 is CAISESGHSNQPQHF. CDR3 sequence (DNA): TGTGCCATCAGTGAGTCCGGGCATAGCAATCAGCCCCAGCATTTT.

The rearrangement uses TRBV29-1 and TRBJ2-3; 8 bases fit TRBD2. Germline values: CDR1 SQVTM, CDR2 ANQGSEA. V trimming: 5 bases; J trimming: 1 base; junction bases outside the gene matches: 2. CDR3 length: 13 residues. CDR3: CSVRRGGTDTQYF. Written as DNA, the CDR3 is TGCAGCGTTCGGCGGGGGGGCACAGATACGCAGTATTTT.

This chain links TRBV13 with TRBJ1-6; maybe TRBD1 (5 bases). The germline V gene has CDR1 PRHDT and CDR2 FYEKMQ (reference sequence). There are 16 residues in the CDR3. V lost 5 bases, J lost 8 bases, and 19 bases lay in between. The CDR3 reads CASSLPGTLGDSPLHF. The CDR3 DNA follows: TGTGCCAGCAGCCTACCGGGGACCTTGGGAGATTCACCCCTCCACTTT.

This clonotype has a handful of counts. The rearrangement joins TRBV13 to TRBJ2-7; D call uncertain. Per germline, CDR1 PRHDT and CDR2 FYEKMQ (reference sequence). V dropped 5 bases and J dropped 6 bases, with 14 bases sitting between them. The CDR3 consists of 13 residues. CDR3 coding DNA: TGTGCCAGCAGCGAGACTTGGGGTGCCGAGCAGTACTTC. This encodes CASSETWGAEQYF. Together with reference TRBV13 and TRBJ2-7, the CDR3 gives the full variable domain: AAGVIQSPRHLIKEKRETATLKCYPIPRHDTVYWYQQGPGQDPQFLISFYEKMQSDKGSIPDRFSAQQFSDYHSELNMSSLELGDSALYFCASSETWGAEQYFGPGTRLTVT.

The chain uses TRBV24-1 and TRBJ1-2, with TRBD1 identical over 12 bases. Germline V gives CDR1 KGHDR, CDR2 SFDVKD. This CDR3 has 15 amino acids. Germline trimming cut 6 bases from V and 7 bases from J; bases unmatched to any gene: 8. Here the CDR3 DNA reads TGTGCCACCAGTATCACGGGACAGGGGGCTTGTGGCTACACCTTC. Its protein is CATSITGQGACGYTF.

This chain uses TRBV19 with TRBJ1-2, with 9 bases matching TRBD1. Per the germline V gene, CDR1 is LNHDA and CDR2 is SQIVND (reference sequence). The CDR3 length is 14 residues. After removal of 4 bases from V and 7 bases from J, the junction contained 7 bases not matched to a gene. CDR3 region: CASSTLTGGSGYTF. CDR3 coding DNA: TGTGCCAGTAGTACCCTTACAGGGGGCAGTGGCTACACCTTC.

V gene TRBV7-6 combines with J gene TRBJ2-2; D unclear. CDR3 length: 12 amino acids. With 8 bases removed from V and 7 bases from J, the gap between germline ends came to 11 bases. Looked up from germline, CDR1 is SGHVS and CDR2 is FNYEAQ. The CDR3 nucleotides are TGTGCCAGCTCTTGGCCGGGCGGGGAGCTGTTTTTT. This sequence encodes CASSWPGGELFF.

This clonotype was detected only a few times. The CDR3 region has the DNA TGCGCCAGCAGTGAGTCGATGGGGACCTACGAGCAGTACTTC. This sequence encodes CASSESMGTYEQYF. The rearrangement uses TRBV10-1 and TRBJ2-7; D is uncertain. The CDR3 sequence is 14 residues long. The germline V gene has CDR1 WNHNN and CDR2 SYGVQD (reference sequence). V was pared by 0 bases and J by 2 bases, with 8 bases between.

The CDR3 region has the DNA TGTGCCAGCAGCTTAGGTGGCCAGGGGGAGATCTATGAGCAGTTCTTC. Its translation is CASSLGGQGEIYEQFF. This rearrangement joins TRBV11-2 to TRBJ2-1, with 7 bases that match TRBD1. Germline-derived CDR1 and CDR2 are SGHAT and FQNNGV. The CDR3 length is 16 residues. J was trimmed by 8 bases and V by 1 base; bases with no gene match: 11.

This chain links TRBV15 with TRBJ2-5, with TRBD1 matching over 11 bases. The CDR3 is 18 amino acids. Germline loops: CDR1 LNHNV, CDR2 YYDKDF (reference sequence). J gave up 2 bases and V 0 bases, and 8 bases lay outside the gene matches. The CDR3, as DNA: TGTGCCACCAGCAGAGATGGAGGGGGACAGGGGGAGCAAGAGACCCAGTACTTC. This translates into CATSRDGGGQGEQETQYF.

The chain links TRBV25-1 to TRBJ2-3; D possibly corresponds to TRBD1 (5 bases). Germline V gives CDR1 MGHDK, CDR2 SYGVNS. This CDR3 contains 13 residues. The V gene lost 4 bases and the J gene lost 4 bases, with 9 bases spanning the gap. The CDR3 loop is CASSVGRSDTQYF. For the CDR3, the DNA is TGTGCCAGCAGTGTGGGGCGGTCAGATACGCAGTATTTT.

V gene TRBV2 combines with J gene TRBJ2-5; D is perhaps TRBD2 (5 bases). Germline V gives CDR1 SNHLY, CDR2 FYNNEI. The CDR3 sequence is 10 residues long. V was cut by 8 bases and J by 8 bases, with 9 bases left in between. CDR3 region: CASERRTQYF. The CDR3 DNA reads TGTGCCAGCGAGCGGAGAACCCAGTACTTC.

V and J are TRBV25-1 and TRBJ2-1, with 8 bases that match TRBD2. The length of the CDR3 is 13 residues. With V trimmed by 5 bases and J by 6 bases, 3 bases remained unmatched. Looked up from germline, CDR1 is MGHDK and CDR2 is SYGVNS. CDR3 in amino acids: CASSSGGLNEQFF. The DNA for the CDR3 is TGTGCCAGCAGTTCGGGGGGGCTCAATGAGCAGTTCTTC. Drawing the rest from reference TRBV25-1 and TRBJ2-1, the complete variable domain is EADIYQTPRYLVIGTGKKITLECSQTMGHDKMYWYQQDPGMELHLIHYSYGVNSTEKGDLSSESTVSRIRTEHFPLTLESARPSHTSQYLCASSSGGLNEQFFGPGTRLTVL.

The rearrangement links TRBV2 to TRBJ2-2; a weak D match, TRBD2 (5 bases). This CDR3 has 15 amino acids. V lost 0 bases, J lost 5 bases, and 10 bases lay in between. Germline CDR1 is SNHLY and CDR2 is FYNNEI. CDR3 bases: TGTGCCAGCAGTGAAGCGCTTCCGGGGACCGGGGAGCTGTTTTTT. Its translation is CASSEALPGTGELFF.

The chain couples TRBV19 to TRBJ1-6; TRBD1 is a possible D gene (6 bases). Per germline, CDR1 LNHDA and CDR2 SQIVND (reference sequence). Between the trimmed V and J ends, which lost 3 bases and 7 bases, there was a span of 19 bases. The CDR3 consists of 17 residues. CDR3: CASSMYRRGARNSPLHF. CDR3 in DNA: TGTGCCAGTAGTATGTATCGGCGGGGGGCCAGGAATTCACCCCTCCACTTT.

This chain uses TRBV7-2 with TRBJ1-2; D gene ambiguous. From germline, CDR1 is SGHTA and CDR2 FQGNSA. CDR3 length: 13 amino acids. The V end was cut by 2 bases, the J end by 2 bases, with 6 bases between. This chain's CDR3 is CASSLLDNYGYTF. CDR3 bases: TGTGCCAGCAGCTTACTGGACAACTATGGCTACACCTTC.

The V gene is TRBV7-2, the J gene TRBJ2-7; D not certain. The ends were cut back, 5 bases at V and 2 bases at J, with 16 bases in the middle. CDR1 and CDR2 from the germline V gene are SGHTA and FQGNSA. This CDR3 is built from 15 residues. This chain's CDR3 is CASSPLVGRTYEQYF. As DNA, the CDR3 is TGTGCCAGCAGCCCACTCGTAGGACGGACCTACGAGCAGTACTTC.

This clonotype was found once. The genes are TRBV20-1 and TRBJ1-1, with D perhaps TRBD1 (6 bases). The V and J ends lost 5 bases and 5 bases respectively, with 12 bases between them. This CDR3 is built from 12 residues. The germline CDR1 and CDR2 sequences are DFQATT and SNEGSKA (reference sequence). The CDR3 bases are TGCAGTGCTTCAACGCAGGGGACTGAAGCTTTCTTT. Translating gives CSASTQGTEAFF.

V gene TRBV5-4 combines with J gene TRBJ2-7; D not resolved. Per the germline V gene, CDR1 is SGHNT and CDR2 is YYREEE (reference sequence). The V end lost 3 bases, the J end lost 0 bases, and 7 bases lay between the germline ends. The CDR3 is made up of 13 amino acids. Written as DNA, the CDR3 is TGTGCCAGCAGCTCTGTTAACTCCTACGAGCAGTACTTC. Its translation: CASSSVNSYEQYF.

The V and J genes are TRBV29-1 and TRBJ1-1, with 9 bases identical to TRBD1. The CDR3 sequence is 12 residues long. The junction had 7 bases not matched to a gene; V was cut back by 4 bases and J by 10 bases. CDR1 and CDR2 from the germline V gene are SQVTM and ANQGSEA. CDR3 DNA sequence: TGCAGCGTTGTAAGCTCGGGACAGGGAGCTTTCTTT. It encodes CSVVSSGQGAFF.

This clonotype was detected many times. This rearrangement joins TRBV2 to TRBJ2-5; unclear D gene. The germline V gene has CDR1 SNHLY and CDR2 FYNNEI. V was cut by 5 bases and J by 13 bases, with 14 bases left in between. The CDR3 covers 11 residues. For the CDR3, the DNA is TGTGCCAGCAGTCTCGACCCCTCCGGGTACTTC. Amino acids: CASSLDPSGYF.

The chain employs TRBV4-1 and TRBJ1-2, with D maybe TRBD1 (5 bases). The CDR3 extends over 15 amino acids. Trimming pared 1 base from V and 2 bases from J, leaving 11 bases between. Germline CDR1 MGHRA, CDR2 YSYEKL. Written as DNA, the CDR3 is TGCGCCAGCAGCCAAGGACAGTTCCGCAACTATGGCTACACCTTC. It encodes CASSQGQFRNYGYTF.